The entry below gives a single T cell receptor (beta chain) sequence along with its context. A single record per CDR3 protein comes from TCRdb applying MiXCR to the RACE reads. The data show around 300,000 distinct CDR3 sequences, with 7.5% to 8% seen just once and less than 1.5% held by the top ten. The data were taken from a study of human T cells and chemical hapten exposure. Study-level information: Diphenylcyclopropenone, dosed weekly to the scalp, was given to patients throughout the roughly 24-week study.

Time point described: pre-sensitization, week 0. Documented treatment: therapeutic diphenylcyclopropenone sensitization with weekly scalp DPC. This specimen was whole blood, taken in connection with sensitization to the hapten diphenylcyclopropenone (DPC). This TCR came from a man between 18 and 35 years old with alopecia areata. Some clones in this sample may be carry-over from other donors' samples.

This CDR3 is CASSKDPGGQAFDQPQHF. Written as DNA, the CDR3 is TGTGCCAGCAGTAAGGATCCGGGCGGCCAGGCCTTCGATCAGCCCCAGCATTTT. V usage is TRBV27 and J usage is TRBJ1-5; D gene unclear. The CDR3 totals 18 residues. Germline values: CDR1 MNHEY, CDR2 SMNVEV (reference sequence). Between the trimmed V and J ends, which lost 5 bases and 5 bases, there was a span of 25 bases.